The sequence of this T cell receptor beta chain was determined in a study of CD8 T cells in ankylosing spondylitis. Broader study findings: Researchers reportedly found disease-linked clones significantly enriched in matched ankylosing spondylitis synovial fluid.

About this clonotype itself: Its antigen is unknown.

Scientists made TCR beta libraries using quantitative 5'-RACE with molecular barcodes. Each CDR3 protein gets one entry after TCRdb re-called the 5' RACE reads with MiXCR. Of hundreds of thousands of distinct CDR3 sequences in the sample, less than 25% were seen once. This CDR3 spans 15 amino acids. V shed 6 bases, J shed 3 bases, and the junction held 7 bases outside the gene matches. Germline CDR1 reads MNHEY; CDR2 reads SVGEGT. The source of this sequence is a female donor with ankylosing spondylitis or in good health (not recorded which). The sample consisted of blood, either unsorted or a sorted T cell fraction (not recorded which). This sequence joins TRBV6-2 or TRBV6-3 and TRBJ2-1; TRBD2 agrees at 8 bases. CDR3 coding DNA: TGTGCCAGCAGGCCCACTAGCGGATACTACAATGAGCAGTTCTTC. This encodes CASRPTSGYYNEQFF.